One T cell receptor (beta chain) is described in this entry. The antigen is unknown. The CDR3 covers 14 residues. V gave up 2 bases and J gave up 7 bases, with 9 bases separating them. Germline CDR1 MNHEY, CDR2 SVGAGI. The data are from a study of blood T cells in healthy people across ages. The study, taken as a whole, reports: Per million T cells, TCR beta diversity dropped roughly linearly as age increased. More naive CD4+ cells and higher diversity marked long-lived donors relative to aged donors.

Primed by a sample-barcoded 5' primer and a J-beta primer mix, a second PCR proceeded for about 6 to 12 cycles. Each cDNA molecule, via a template-switch adaptor with 12 random nucleotides, was tagged. MiXCR was run by TCRdb on the 5' RACE reads, yielding one entry per CDR3 protein. The table lists more than 550,000 distinct CDR3 sequences, over 20% of them singletons. The rearrangement uses TRBV6-5 and TRBJ1-6; possible D gene TRBD1, 5 bases. This receptor was taken from a man between 65 and 79 years old in good health. Sequencing was done on a sample of blood. The DNA of the CDR3 is TGTGCCAGCAGTTACAGGGACGGAAATTCACCCCTCCACTTT. The encoded protein is CASSYRDGNSPLHF.